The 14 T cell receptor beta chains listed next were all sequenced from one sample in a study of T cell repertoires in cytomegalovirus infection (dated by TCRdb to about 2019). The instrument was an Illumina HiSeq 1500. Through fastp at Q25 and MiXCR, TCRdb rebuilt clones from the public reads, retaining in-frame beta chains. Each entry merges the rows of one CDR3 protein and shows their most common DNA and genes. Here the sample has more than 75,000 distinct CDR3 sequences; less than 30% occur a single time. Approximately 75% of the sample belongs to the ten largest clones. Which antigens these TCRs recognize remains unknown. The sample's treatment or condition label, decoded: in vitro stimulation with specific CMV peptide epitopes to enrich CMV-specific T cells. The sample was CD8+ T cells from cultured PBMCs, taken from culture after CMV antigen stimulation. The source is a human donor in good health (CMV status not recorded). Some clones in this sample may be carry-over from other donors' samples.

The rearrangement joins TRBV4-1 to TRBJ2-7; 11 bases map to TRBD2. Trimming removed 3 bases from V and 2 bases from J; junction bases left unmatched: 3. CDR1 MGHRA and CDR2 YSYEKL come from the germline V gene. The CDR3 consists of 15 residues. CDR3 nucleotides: TGCGCCAGCAGCCAGATGACTAGCGGGGCCTACGAGCAGTACTTC. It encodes CASSQMTSGAYEQYF.

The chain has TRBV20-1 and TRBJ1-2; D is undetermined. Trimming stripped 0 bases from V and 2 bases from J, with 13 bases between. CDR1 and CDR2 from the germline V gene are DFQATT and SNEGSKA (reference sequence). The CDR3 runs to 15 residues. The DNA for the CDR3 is TGCAGTGCTAGAGAGTGGTCAGAAAAAAACTATGGCTACACCTTC. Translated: CSAREWSEKNYGYTF.

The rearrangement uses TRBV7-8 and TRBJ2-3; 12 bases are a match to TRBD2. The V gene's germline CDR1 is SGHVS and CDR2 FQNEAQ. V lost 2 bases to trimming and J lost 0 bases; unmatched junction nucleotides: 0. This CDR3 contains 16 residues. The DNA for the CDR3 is TGTGCCAGCAGCTTACTAGCGGGGGGGAGCACAGATACGCAGTATTTT. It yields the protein CASSLLAGGSTDTQYF. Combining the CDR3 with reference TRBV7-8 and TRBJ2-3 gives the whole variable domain GAGVSQSPRYKVAKRGQDVALRCDPISGHVSLFWYQQALGQGPEFLTYFQNEAQLDKSGLPSDRFFAERPEGSVSTLKIQRTQQEDSAVYLCASSLLAGGSTDTQYFGPGTRLTVL.

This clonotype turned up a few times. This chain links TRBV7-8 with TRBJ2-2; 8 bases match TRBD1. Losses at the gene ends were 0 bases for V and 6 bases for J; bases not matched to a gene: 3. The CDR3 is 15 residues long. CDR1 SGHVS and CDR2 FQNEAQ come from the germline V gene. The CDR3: CASSLAPQGAGELFF. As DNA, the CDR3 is TGTGCCAGCAGCTTAGCGCCACAGGGGGCCGGGGAGCTGTTTTTT.

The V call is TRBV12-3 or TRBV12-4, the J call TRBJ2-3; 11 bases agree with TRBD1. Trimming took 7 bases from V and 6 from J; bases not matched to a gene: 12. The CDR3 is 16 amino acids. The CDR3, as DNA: TGTGCCAGCACCCTTGGGACAGGGGGGGTATTGGATACGCAGTATTTT. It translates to CASTLGTGGVLDTQYF.

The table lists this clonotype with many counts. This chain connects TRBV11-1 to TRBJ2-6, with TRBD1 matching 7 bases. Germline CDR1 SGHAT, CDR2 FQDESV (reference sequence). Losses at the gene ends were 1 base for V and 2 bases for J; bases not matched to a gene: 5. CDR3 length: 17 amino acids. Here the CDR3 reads CASSLVEDRAGANVLTF. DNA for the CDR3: TGTGCCAGCAGCTTAGTAGAAGACAGGGCTGGGGCCAACGTCCTGACTTTC.

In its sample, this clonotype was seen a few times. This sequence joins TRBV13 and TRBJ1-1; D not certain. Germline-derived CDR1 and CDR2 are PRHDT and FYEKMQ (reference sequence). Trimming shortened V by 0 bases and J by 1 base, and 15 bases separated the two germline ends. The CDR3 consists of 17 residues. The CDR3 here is CASSLGLGWVANTEAFF. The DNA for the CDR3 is TGTGCCAGCAGCTTAGGCCTGGGGTGGGTTGCGAACACTGAAGCTTTCTTT.

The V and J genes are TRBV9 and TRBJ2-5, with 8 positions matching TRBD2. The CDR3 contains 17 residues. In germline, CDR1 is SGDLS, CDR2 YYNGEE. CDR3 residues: CAAATGGGTLSQETQYF. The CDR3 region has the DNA TGTGCAGCAGCCACGGGGGGGGGGACACTATCCCAAGAGACCCAGTACTTC.

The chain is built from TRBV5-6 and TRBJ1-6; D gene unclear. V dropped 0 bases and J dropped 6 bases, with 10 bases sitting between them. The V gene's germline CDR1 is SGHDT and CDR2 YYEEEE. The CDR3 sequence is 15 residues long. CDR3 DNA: TGTGCCAGCAGCTTGGCTTTCCGGGGTAATTCACCCCTCCACTTT. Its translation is CASSLAFRGNSPLHF.

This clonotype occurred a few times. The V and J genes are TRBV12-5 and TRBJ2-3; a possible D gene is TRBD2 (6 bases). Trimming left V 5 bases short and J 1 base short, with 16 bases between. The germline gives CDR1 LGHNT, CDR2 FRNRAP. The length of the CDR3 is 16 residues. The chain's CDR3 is CASGPPGTPRTDTQYF. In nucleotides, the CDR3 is TGTGCTAGTGGTCCCCCCGGGACTCCTCGCACAGATACGCAGTATTTT. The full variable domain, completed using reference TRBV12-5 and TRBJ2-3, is DARVTQTPRHKVTEMGQEVTMRCQPILGHNTVFWYRQTMMQGLELLAYFRNRAPLDDSGMPKDRFSAEMPDATLATLKIQPSEPRDSAVYFCASGPPGTPRTDTQYFGPGTRLTVL.

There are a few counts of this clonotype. DNA of the CDR3: TGTGCCAGCAGCAAAGGACAGGGTAACGGATATGGCTACACCTTC. Translation: CASSKGQGNGYGYTF. The chain uses TRBV9 and TRBJ1-2; 8 positions agree with TRBD1. This CDR3 is built from 15 residues. The trim removed 4 bases at V and 5 bases at J, leaving 10 bases unmatched. Germline V lookup: CDR1 SGDLS, CDR2 YYNGEE.

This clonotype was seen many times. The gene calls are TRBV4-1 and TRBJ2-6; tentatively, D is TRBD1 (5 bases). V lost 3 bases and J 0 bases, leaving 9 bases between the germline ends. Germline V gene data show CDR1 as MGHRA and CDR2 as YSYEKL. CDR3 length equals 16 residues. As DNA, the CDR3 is TGCGCCAGCAGCCAGTTTACAGGCTCTGGGGCCAACGTCCTGACTTTC. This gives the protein CASSQFTGSGANVLTF.

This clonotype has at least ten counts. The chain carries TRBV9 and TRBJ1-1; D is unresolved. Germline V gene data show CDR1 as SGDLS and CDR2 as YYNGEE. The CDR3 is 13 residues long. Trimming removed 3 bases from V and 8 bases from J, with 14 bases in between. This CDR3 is CASSGNGETEAFF. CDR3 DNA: TGTGCCAGCAGCGGGAATGGGGAGACCGAAGCTTTCTTT.

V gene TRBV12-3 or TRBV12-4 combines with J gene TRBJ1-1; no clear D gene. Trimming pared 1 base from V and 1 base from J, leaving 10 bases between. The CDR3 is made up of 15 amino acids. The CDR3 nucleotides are TGTGCCAGCAGTTTAGGACGCGTGAGGAACACTGAAGCTTTCTTT. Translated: CASSLGRVRNTEAFF.